This T cell receptor beta chain was captured in a study of blood T cell repertoires in COVID-19. As originally analysed: It was from reference gene primer amplification that nucleated cell counts were estimated. Sequenced by immunoSEQ multiplex PCR; TCRdb stores in-frame clones only, minus some. V and J calls and clone size are given by that table; D and trimming were obtained from the DNA. The repertoire consists of approximately 330,000 clones, with about 87% occurring once and the leading ten covering approximately 9.9%. CDR1 is DFQATT and CDR2 is SNEGSKA in the germline V gene (reference sequence). The CDR3 is 11 residues long. V gave up 1 base and J gave up 6 bases, with 7 bases separating them.

The TCR was taken from a man aged 25-45 years with COVID-19, enrolled during active disease. V is TRBV20-1 and J is TRBJ2-7; D not certain. Sequencing used peripheral blood. The CDR3 DNA follows: TGCAGTGCTAGAGCAGGCTTCGAGCAGTACTTC. Translated: CSARAGFEQYF.